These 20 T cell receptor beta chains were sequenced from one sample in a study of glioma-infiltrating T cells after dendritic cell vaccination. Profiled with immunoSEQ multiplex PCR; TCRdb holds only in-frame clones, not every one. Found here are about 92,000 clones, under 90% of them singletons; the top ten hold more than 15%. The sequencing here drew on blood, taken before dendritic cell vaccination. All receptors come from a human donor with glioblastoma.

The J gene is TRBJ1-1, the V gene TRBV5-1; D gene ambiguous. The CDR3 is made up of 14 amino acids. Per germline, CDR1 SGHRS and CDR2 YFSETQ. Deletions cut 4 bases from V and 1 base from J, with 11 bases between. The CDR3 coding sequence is TGCGCCAGCAGCCCCGGACTCCAGAACACTGAAGCTTTCTTT. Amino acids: CASSPGLQNTEAFF.

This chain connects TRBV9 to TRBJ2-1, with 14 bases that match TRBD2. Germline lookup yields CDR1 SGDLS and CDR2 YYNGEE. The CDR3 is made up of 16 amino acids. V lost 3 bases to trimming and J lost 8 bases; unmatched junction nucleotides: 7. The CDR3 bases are TGTGCCAGCAGCGGGACTGGGACTAGCGGGAGACATGAGCAGTTCTTC. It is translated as CASSGTGTSGRHEQFF.

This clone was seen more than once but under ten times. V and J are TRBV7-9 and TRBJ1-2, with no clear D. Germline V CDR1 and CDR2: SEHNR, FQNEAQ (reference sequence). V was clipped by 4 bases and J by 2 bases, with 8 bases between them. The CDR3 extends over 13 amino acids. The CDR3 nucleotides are TGTGCCAGCAGCTCACATCCGAACTATGGCTACACCTTC. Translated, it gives CASSSHPNYGYTF.

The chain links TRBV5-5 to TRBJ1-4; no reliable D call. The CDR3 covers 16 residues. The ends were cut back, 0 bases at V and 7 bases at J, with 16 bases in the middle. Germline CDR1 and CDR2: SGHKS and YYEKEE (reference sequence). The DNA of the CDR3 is TGTGCCAGCAGCTTGGCCAAGGGAGGGAGTTTTGAAAAACTGTTTTTT. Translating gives CASSLAKGGSFEKLFF. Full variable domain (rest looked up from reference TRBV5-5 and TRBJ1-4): DAGVTQSPTHLIKTRGQQVTLRCSPISGHKSVSWYQQVLGQGPQFIFQYYEKEERGRGNFPDRFSARQFPNYSSELNVNALLLGDSALYLCASSLAKGGSFEKLFFGSGTQLSVL.

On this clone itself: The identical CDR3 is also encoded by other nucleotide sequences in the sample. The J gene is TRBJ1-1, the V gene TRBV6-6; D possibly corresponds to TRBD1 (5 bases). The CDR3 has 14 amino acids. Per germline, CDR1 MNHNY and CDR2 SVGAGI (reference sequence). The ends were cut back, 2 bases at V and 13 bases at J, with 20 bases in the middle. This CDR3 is CASSYPKDVGGDFF. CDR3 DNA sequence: TGTGCCAGCAGTTACCCCAAGGACGTGGGAGGGGATTTCTTT.

The CDR3 bases are TGTGCCAGCAGGACCCTGGGACAGGGGGTTGAAACTGAAGCTTTCTTT. This gives the protein CASRTLGQGVETEAFF. This chain links TRBV28 with TRBJ1-1; 11 bases fit TRBD1. Trimming at V came to 6 bases and at J to 5 bases, leaving 11 bases not matched to a gene. This CDR3 contains 16 residues. The germline CDR1 and CDR2 sequences are MDHEN and SYDVKM.

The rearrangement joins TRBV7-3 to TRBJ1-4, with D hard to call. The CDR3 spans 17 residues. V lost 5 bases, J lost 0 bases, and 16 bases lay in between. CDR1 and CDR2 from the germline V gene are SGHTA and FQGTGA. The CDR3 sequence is CASSPQRQTATNEKLFF. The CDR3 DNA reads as TGTGCCAGCAGCCCGCAAAGACAAACAGCAACTAATGAAAAACTGTTTTTT.

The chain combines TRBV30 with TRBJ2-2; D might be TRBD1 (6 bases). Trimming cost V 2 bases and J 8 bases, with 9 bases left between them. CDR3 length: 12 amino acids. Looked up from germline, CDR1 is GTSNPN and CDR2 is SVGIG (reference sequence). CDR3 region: CAWSPRGGELFF. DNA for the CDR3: TGTGCCTGGAGTCCCAGGGGTGGGGAGCTGTTTTTT. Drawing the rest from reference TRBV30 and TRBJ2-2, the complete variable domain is SQTIHQWPATLVQPVGSPLSLECTVEGTSNPNLYWYRQAAGRGLQLLFYSVGIGQISSEVPQNLSASRPQDRQFILSSKKLLLSDSGFYLCAWSPRGGELFFGEGSRLTVL.

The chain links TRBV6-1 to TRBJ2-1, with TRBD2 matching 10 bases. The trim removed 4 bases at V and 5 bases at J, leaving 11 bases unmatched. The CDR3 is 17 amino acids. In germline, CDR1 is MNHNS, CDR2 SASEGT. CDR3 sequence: CASSVGRGTSAHNEQFF. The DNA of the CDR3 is TGTGCCAGCAGTGTTGGTCGCGGGACTAGCGCCCACAATGAGCAGTTCTTC.

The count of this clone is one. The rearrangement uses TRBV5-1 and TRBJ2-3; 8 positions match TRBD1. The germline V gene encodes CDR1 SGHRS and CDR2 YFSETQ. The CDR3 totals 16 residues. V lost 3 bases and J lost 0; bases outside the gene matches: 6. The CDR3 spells CASSWGTGASTDTQYF. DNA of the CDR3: TGCGCCAGCAGCTGGGGGACAGGAGCTAGCACAGATACGCAGTATTTT.

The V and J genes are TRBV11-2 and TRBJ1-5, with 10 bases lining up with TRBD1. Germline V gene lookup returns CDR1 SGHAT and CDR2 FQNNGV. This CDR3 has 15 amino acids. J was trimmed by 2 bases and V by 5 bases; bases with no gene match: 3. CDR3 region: CASSRDRGGNQPQHF. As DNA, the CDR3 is TGTGCCAGCAGCCGGGACAGGGGTGGCAATCAGCCCCAGCATTTT.

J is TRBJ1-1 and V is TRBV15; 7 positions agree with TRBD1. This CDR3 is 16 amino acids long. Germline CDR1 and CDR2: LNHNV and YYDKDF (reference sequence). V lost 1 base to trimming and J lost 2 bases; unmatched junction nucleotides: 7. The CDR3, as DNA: TGTGCCACCAGCAGAGGCGGGGACAGCGGCAACACTGAAGCTTTCTTT. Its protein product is CATSRGGDSGNTEAFF.

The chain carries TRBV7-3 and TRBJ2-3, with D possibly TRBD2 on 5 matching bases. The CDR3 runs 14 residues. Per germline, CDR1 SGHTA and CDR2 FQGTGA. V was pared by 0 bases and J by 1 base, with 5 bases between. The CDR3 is CASSLTSGTDTQYF. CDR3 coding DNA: TGTGCCAGCAGCTTAACTAGCGGCACAGATACGCAGTATTTT.

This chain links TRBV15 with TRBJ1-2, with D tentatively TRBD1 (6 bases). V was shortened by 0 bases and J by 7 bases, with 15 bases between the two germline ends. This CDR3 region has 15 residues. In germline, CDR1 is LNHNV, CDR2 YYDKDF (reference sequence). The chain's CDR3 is CATSRDEGEYGGYTF. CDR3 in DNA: TGTGCCACCAGCAGAGATGAGGGGGAATACGGTGGCTACACCTTC.

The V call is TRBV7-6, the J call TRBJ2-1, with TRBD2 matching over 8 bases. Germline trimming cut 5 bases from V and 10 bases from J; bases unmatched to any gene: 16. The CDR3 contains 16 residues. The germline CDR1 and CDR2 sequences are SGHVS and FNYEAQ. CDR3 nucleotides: TGTGCCAGCAGCCCCGCACTGGCTAGCGGGCAGATAGAGCAGTTCTTC. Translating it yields CASSPALASGQIEQFF.

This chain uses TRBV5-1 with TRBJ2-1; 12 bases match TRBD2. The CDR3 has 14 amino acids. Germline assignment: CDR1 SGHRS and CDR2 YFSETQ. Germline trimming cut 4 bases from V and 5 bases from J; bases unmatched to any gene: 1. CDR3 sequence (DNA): TGCGCCAGCAGCCGGACTAGCGGGAACAATGAGCAGTTCTTC. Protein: CASSRTSGNNEQFF.

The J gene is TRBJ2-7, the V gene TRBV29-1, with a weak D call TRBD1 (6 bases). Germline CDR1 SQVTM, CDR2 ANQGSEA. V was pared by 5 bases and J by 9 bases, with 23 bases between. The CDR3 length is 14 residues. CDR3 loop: CSVTEQGVGIGQYF. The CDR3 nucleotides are TGCAGCGTTACTGAACAGGGTGTGGGGATAGGGCAGTACTTC.

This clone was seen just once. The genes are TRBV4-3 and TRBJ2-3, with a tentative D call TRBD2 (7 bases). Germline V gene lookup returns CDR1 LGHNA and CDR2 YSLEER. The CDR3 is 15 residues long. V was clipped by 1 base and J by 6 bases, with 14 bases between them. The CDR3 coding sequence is TGCGCCAGCAGCCAAGTTGGGGGGGCAAGGGATACGCAGTATTTT. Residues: CASSQVGGARDTQYF.

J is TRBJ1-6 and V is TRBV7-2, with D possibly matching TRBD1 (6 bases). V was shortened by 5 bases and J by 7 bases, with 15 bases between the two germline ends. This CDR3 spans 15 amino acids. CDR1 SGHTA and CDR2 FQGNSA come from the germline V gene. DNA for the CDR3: TGTGCCAGCAGCGACCGCACAGGGAGCAATTCACCCCTCCACTTT. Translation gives CASSDRTGSNSPLHF.

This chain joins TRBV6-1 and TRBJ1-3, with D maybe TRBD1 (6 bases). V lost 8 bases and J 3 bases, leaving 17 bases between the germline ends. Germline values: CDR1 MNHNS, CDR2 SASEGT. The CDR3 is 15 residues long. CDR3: CASVPGGAGGNTIYF. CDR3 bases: TGTGCCAGCGTCCCGGGGGGGGCTGGTGGAAACACCATATATTTT.